The T cell receptor beta chain described here comes from a study of immune characterization of retroperitoneal liposarcoma. This clonotype has just a few counts. Germline V gene data show CDR1 as SGHTA and CDR2 as FQGNSA. The length of the CDR3 is 15 residues. V gave up 1 base and J gave up 0 bases, with 7 bases separating them. A single record per CDR3 protein comes from TCRdb applying MiXCR to the PCR reads. The table has about 10,000 distinct CDR3 sequences, around 30% seen once; the top ten hold over 6.5%. V usage is TRBV7-2 and J usage is TRBJ2-1; possibly TRBD2 for D (5 bases). Material: tumor tissue. This TCR derives from a female donor with retroperitoneal liposarcoma. The CDR3 nucleotides are TGTGCCAGCAGCTTAGTGGGGAGCTCCTACAATGAGCAGTTCTTC. Amino acids: CASSLVGSSYNEQFF.